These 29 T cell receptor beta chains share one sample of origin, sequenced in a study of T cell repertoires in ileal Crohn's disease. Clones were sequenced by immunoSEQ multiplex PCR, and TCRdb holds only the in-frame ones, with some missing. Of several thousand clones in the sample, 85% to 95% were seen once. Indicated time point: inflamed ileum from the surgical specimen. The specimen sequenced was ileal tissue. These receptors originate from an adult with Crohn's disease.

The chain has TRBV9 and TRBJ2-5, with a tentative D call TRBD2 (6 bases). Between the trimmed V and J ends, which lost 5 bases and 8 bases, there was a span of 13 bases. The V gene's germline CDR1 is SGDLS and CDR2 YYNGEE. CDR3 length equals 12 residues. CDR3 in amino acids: CASSEWGGTQYF. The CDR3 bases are TGTGCCAGCAGTGAATGGGGAGGCACCCAGTACTTC.

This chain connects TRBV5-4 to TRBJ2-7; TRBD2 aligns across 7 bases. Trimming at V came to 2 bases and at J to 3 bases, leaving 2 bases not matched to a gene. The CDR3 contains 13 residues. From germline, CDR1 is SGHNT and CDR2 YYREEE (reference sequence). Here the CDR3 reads CASSLRGGYEQYF. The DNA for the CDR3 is TGTGCCAGCAGCTTACGCGGGGGCTACGAGCAGTACTTC.

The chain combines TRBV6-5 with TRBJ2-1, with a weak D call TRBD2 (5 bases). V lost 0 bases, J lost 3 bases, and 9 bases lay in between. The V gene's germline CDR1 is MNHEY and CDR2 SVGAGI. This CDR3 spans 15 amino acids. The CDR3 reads CASSYSDFIYNEQFF. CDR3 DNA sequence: TGTGCCAGCAGTTACTCGGACTTTATCTACAATGAGCAGTTCTTC.

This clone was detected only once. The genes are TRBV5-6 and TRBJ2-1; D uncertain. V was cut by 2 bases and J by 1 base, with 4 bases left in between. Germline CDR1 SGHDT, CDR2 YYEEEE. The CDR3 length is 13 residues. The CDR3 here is CASSFGSYNEQFF. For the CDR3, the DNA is TGTGCCAGCAGCTTTGGGTCCTACAATGAGCAGTTCTTC.

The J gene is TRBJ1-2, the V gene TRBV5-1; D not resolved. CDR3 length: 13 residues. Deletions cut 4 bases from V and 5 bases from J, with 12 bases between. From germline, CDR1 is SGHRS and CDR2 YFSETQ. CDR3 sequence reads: CASSPDGQYGYTF. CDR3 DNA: TGCGCCAGCAGCCCAGACGGTCAATATGGCTACACCTTC.

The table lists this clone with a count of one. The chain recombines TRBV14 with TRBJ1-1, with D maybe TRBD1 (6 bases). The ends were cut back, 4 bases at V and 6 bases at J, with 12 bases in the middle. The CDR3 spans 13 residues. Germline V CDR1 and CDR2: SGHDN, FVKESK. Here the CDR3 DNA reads TGTGCCAGCAGCCTTTTCAGGGGCCCTGAAGCTTTCTTT. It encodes CASSLFRGPEAFF.

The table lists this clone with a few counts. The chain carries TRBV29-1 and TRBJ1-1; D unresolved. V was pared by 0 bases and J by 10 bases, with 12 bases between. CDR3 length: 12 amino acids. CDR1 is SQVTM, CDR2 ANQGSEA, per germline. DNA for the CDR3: TGCAGCGTTGAAGACCCCCCTGGTGCAGCTTTCTTT. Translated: CSVEDPPGAAFF.

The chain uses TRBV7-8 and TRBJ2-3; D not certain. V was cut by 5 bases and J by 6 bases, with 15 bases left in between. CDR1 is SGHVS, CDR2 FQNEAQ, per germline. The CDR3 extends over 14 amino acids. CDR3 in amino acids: CASSPSRLGDTQYF. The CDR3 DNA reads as TGTGCCAGCAGCCCCTCAAGGTTGGGCGATACGCAGTATTTT.

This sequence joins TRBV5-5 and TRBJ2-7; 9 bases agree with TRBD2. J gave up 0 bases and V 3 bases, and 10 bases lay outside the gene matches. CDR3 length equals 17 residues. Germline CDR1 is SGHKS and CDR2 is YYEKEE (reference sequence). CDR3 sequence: CASSSVGLATSSYEQYF. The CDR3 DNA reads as TGTGCCAGCAGCTCAGTAGGACTAGCGACCAGCTCCTACGAGCAGTACTTC.

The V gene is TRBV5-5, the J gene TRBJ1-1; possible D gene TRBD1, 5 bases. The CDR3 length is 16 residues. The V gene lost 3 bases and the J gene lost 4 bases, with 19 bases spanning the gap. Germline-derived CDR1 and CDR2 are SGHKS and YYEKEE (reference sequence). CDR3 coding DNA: TGTGCCAGCAGCTGGGGGTTAGTAGCCTCGGGCACTGAAGCTTTCTTT. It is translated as CASSWGLVASGTEAFF.

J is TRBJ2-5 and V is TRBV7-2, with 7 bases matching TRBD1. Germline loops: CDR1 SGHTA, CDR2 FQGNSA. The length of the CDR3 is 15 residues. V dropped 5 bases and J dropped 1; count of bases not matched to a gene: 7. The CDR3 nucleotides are TGTGCCAGCAGCCCTGGGGACAGCCCCCAAGAGACCCAGTACTTC. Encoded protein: CASSPGDSPQETQYF.

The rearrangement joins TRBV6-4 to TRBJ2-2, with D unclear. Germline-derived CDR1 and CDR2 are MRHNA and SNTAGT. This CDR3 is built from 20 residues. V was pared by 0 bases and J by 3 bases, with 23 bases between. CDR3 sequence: CASSDSYPHTRFFYTGELFF. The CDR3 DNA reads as TGTGCCAGCAGTGACTCCTATCCCCACACACGATTCTTTTACACCGGGGAGCTGTTTTTT.

Written as DNA, the CDR3 is TGCGCCAGCAGCCAAGATAGGACGGGATTCAGCACAGATACGCAGTATTTT. As protein: CASSQDRTGFSTDTQYF. The chain is built from TRBV4-3 and TRBJ2-3; D might be TRBD2 (5 bases). Germline V gives CDR1 LGHNA, CDR2 YSLEER. The CDR3 runs to 17 residues. The V end lost 0 bases, the J end lost 0 bases, and 13 bases lay between the germline ends.

CDR3 sequence reads: CASSQGASGETQYF. CDR3 DNA: TGTGCCAGCAGCCAGGGGGCTAGTGGTGAGACCCAGTACTTC. The chain carries TRBV7-2 and TRBJ2-5, with 8 bases that match TRBD1. This CDR3 has 14 residues. Germline V gene data show CDR1 as SGHTA and CDR2 as FQGNSA. V lost 5 bases to trimming and J lost 5 bases; unmatched junction nucleotides: 7. The full variable domain, in which reference TRBV7-2 and TRBJ2-5 provide the parts outside the CDR3, is GAGVSQSPSNKVTEKGKDVELRCDPISGHTALYWYRQSLGQGLEFLIYFQGNSAPDKSGLPSDRFSAERTGGSVSTLTIQRTQQEDSAVYLCASSQGASGETQYFGPGTRLLVL.

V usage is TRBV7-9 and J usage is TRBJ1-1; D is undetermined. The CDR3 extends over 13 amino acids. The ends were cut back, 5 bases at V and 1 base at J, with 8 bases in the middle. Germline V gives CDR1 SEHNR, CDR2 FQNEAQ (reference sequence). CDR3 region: CASSKEGNTEAFF. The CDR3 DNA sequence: TGTGCCAGCAGCAAGGAAGGGAACACTGAAGCTTTCTTT.

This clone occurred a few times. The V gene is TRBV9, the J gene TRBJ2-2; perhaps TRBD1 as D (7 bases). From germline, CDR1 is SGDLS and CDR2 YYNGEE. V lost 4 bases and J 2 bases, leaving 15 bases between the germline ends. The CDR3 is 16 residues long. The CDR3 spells CASSSPRGENTGELFF. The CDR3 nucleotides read TGTGCCAGCAGCTCCCCCAGGGGGGAAAACACCGGGGAGCTGTTTTTT.

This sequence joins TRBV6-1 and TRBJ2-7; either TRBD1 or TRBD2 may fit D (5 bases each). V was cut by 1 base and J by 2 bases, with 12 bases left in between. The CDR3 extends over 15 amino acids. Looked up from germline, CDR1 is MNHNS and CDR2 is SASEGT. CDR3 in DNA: TGTGCCAGCAGTGAAGGGGGACGTACACCCTACGAGCAGTACTTC. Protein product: CASSEGGRTPYEQYF.

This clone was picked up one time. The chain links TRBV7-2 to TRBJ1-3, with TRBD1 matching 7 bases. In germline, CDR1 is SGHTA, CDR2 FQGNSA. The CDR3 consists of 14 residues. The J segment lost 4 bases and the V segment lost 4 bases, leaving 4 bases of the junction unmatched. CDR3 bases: TGTGCCAGCAGCTCTACGACAGGGGGAAACACCATATATTTT. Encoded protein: CASSSTTGGNTIYF.

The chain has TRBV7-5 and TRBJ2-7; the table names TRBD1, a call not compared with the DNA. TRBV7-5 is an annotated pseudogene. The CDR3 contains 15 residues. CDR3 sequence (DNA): TGTGCCAGAAGCCCTAATGGGACAGGTGGCTCCGAGCAGTACTTC. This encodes CARSPNGTGGSEQYF.

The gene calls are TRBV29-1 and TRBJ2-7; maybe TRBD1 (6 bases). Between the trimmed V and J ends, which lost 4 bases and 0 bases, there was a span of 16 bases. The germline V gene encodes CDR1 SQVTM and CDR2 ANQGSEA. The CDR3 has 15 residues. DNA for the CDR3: TGCAGCGTTGCGAACAGGGCTGGAAGCTCCTACGAGCAGTACTTC. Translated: CSVANRAGSSYEQYF.

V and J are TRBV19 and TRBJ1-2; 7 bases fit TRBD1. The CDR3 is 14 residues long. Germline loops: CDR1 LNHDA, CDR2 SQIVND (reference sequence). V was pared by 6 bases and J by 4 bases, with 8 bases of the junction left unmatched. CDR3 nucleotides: TGTGCCAGTAGCGATACAGGGGACAGCTATGGCTACACCTTC. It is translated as CASSDTGDSYGYTF.

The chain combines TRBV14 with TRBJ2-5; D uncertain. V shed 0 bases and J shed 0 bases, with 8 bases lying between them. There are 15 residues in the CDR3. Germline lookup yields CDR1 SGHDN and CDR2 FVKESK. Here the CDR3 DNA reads TGTGCCAGCAGCCAAGACCTGGGGTACCAAGAGACCCAGTACTTC. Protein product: CASSQDLGYQETQYF.

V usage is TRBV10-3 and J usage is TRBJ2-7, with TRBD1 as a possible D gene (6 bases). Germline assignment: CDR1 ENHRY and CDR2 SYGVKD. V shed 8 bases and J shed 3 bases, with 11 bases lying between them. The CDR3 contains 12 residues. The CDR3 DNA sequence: TGTGCCATCCAGGACAGTAACTACGAGCAGTACTTC. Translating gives CAIQDSNYEQYF.

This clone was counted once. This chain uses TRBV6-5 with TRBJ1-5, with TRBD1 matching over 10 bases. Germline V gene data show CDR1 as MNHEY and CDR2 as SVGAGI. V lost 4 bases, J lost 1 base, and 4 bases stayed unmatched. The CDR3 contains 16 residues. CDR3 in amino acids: CASSSQTGGSNQPQHF. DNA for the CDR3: TGTGCCAGCAGTTCCCAGACAGGGGGCAGCAATCAGCCCCAGCATTTT.

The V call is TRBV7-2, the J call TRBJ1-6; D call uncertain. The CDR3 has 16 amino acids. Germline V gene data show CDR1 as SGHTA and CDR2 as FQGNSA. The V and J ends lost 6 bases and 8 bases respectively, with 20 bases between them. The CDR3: CASSLDVRAHYSPLHF. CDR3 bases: TGTGCCAGCAGTCTCGATGTGAGGGCGCACTATTCACCCCTCCACTTT.

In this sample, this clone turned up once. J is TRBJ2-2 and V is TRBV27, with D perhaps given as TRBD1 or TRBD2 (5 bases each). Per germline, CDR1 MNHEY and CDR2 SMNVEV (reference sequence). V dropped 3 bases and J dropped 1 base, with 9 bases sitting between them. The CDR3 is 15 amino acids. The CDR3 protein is CASSFLRGNTGELFF. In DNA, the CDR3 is TGTGCCAGCAGTTTTTTGAGGGGGAACACCGGGGAGCTGTTTTTT.

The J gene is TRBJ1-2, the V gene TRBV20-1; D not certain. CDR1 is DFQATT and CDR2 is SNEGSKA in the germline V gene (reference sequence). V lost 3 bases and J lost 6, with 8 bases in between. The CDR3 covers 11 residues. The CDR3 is CSARGPDGYTF. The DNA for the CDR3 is TGCAGTGCTAGGGGTCCAGATGGCTACACCTTC.

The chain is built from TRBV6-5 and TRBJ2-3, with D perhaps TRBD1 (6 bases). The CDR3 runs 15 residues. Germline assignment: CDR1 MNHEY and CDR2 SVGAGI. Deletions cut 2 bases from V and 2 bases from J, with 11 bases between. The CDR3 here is CASSYKPGVTDTQYF. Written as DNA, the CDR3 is TGTGCCAGCAGTTACAAGCCAGGGGTCACAGATACGCAGTATTTT.

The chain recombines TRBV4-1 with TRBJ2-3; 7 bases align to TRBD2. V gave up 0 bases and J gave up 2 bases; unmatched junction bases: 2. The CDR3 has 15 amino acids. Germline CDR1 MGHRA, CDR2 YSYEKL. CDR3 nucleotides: TGCGCCAGCAGCCAAGAGCGGGGGAACACAGATACGCAGTATTTT. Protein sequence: CASSQERGNTDTQYF.